The clone carrying this T cell receptor (beta chain) was seen many times. Its antigen is unknown. Each CDR3 protein is one row after TCRdb ran MiXCR on the 5' RACE reads. The sample carries fewer than 800,000 distinct CDR3 sequences, under 8.5% recorded once. This record comes from a study of identical twins. Broader study findings: The abundant beta clonotypes from cord blood had fewer insertions, and memory repertoires had none of this. Zero-insertion analyses could be partly confounded by invariant MAIT and iNKT cells.

The CDR3 has 13 amino acids. V gave up 4 bases and J gave up 4 bases, with 11 bases separating them. Germline assignment: CDR1 SGHAT and CDR2 FQNNGV. The sample was also reused in another study, on yellow fever vaccine responses in identical twins.

Specimen: PBMCs. The V call is TRBV11-2, the J call TRBJ2-7; D perhaps matches TRBD1 (6 bases). The sequence derives from a woman in her late teens or twenties in good health. This CDR3 is CASSSRDTYEQYV. Written as DNA, the CDR3 is TGTGCCAGCAGCTCCCGGGACACATACGAGCAGTACGTC.